In this sample, the clone carrying this T cell receptor (beta chain) is medium-sized. The data originate from a study of tumor-infiltrating lymphocytes in primary liver carcinoma. The CDR3 is 12 residues long. The germline gives CDR1 ENHRY, CDR2 SYGVKD. Trimming took 2 bases from V and 7 from J; bases not matched to a gene: 1. Researchers generated TCR beta cDNA from approximately 520 ng of total RNA, relying on a constant-region primer. Three nested multiplex PCR rounds of slightly modified ARM-PCR generated TCR beta libraries. PCR rounds one and two used TRBV1-TRBV30 forward primers with a C-beta reverse primer for around 9 cycles each. TCRdb ran MiXCR on the multiplex PCR reads and lists one entry per CDR3 protein. The table records about 100,000 distinct CDR3 sequences, around 66% of them present only once. Investigators took RNA and DNA out together from roughly 21-30 mg of unsorted bulk tissue.

The chain recombines TRBV10-3 with TRBJ1-1; 7 nucleotides match TRBD1. Sequencing was performed on liver tumor tissue from sampling region 2. Specified subset: tumor region T2, inferior pole. The receptor's source is a woman aged 55-70 years with primary liver carcinoma and hepatitis B virus infection. CDR3 loop: CAISEPGGEAFF. The CDR3 DNA reads TGTGCCATCAGTGAGCCAGGGGGTGAAGCTTTCTTT.